This T cell receptor beta chain was found in a study of blood T cell repertoires in COVID-19. Across the study: COVID-19 samples, acute and convalescent, were from the United States, Italy and Spain. In each case, the material was cDNA or gDNA derived from T cells, B-cell-depleted T cells, or PBMCs.

Original processing notes: Counts of nucleated cells, estimated from reference gene primer amplification, were obtained. Data came from immunoSEQ multiplex PCR; TCRdb stores just in-frame clones and leaves some out. V, J and clone size are taken as reported in that table, and D and trimming were inferred from the DNA itself. The profile shows some 37,000 clones, about nine tenths of them singletons. CDR3 size: 16 residues. CDR1 and CDR2 from the germline V gene are KGHDR and SFDVKD. Trimming at V came to 4 bases and at J to 4 bases, leaving 10 bases not matched to a gene. The rearrangement joins TRBV24-1 to TRBJ2-3, with 7 bases that match TRBD2. The specimen sequenced was peripheral blood. The origin of this receptor is a man between 65 and 80 years old with acute or convalescent COVID-19. CDR3 protein: CATSDPISGTPDTQYF. For the CDR3, the DNA is TGTGCCACCAGTGACCCTATAAGCGGGACCCCAGATACGCAGTATTTT.